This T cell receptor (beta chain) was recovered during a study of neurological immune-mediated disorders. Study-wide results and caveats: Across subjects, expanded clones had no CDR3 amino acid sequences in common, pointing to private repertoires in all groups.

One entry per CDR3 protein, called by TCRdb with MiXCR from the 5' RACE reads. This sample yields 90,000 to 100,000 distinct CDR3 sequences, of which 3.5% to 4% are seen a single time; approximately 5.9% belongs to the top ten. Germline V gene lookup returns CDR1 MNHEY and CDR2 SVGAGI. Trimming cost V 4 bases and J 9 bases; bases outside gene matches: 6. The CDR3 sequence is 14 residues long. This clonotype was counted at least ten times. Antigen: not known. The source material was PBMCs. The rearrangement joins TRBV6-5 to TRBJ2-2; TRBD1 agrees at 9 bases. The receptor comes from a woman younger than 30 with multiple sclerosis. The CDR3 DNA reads TGTGCCAGCAGTTCACGGGACAGGGTTCGGGAGCTGTTTTTT. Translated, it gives CASSSRDRVRELFF.